These T cell receptor beta chains were read from a single sample in a study of cytomegalovirus exposure and HLA in healthy donors. TCRdb's table, derived via immunoSEQ multiplex PCR, lists solely in-frame clones and lacks some. The data hold about 210,000 clones, with 75% to 80% observed a single time. Sequenced sample: PBMCs. All receptors come from a woman aged 25 to 45 in good health and CMV-seropositive. CDR3s include the opening cysteine and the closing phenylalanine or tryptophan. A D gene is named only where the DNA matches it firmly. Clone size, where shown, is once, few, many, or a class for clones that have expanded.

clone_size,d_call,j_call,v_call,cdr3_nt,cdr3_aa
.,.,TRBJ1-2,TRBV28,TGTGCCAGCAGCGCCGGGACACGCCGCTCCGGCTACACCTTC,CASSAGTRRSGYTF
.,.,TRBJ2-3,TRBV10-3,TGTGCCATCAGTGTTTTCCGGGACAATCCCACAGATACGCAGTATTTT,CAISVFRDNPTDTQYF
.,TRBD1,TRBJ1-1,TRBV28,TGTGCCAGCAGCCTGGGACAGGGGGAAGCTTTCTTT,CASSLGQGEAFF
.,.,TRBJ1-1,TRBV19,TGTGCCAGTATAGTGAGGTCTGAAGCTTTCTTT,CASIVRSEAFF
few,.,TRBJ2-1,TRBV7-2,TGTGCCAGCAGCTTAAGGCCCCCAGGGGACTACAATGAGCAGTTCTTC,CASSLRPPGDYNEQFF
.,TRBD1,TRBJ1-6,TRBV14,TGTGCCAGCAGCCGGGACAGTAATTCACCCCTCCACTTT,CASSRDSNSPLHF
.,TRBD1,TRBJ1-5,TRBV6-1,TGTGCCAGCAGGCGTATGGGACAGGAGAATCAGCCCCAGCATTTT,CASRRMGQENQPQHF
.,.,TRBJ1-2,TRBV4-3,TGCGCCAGCAGCCCGGGCCCGACAGGCTCTCGGGATGGCTACACCTTC,CASSPGPTGSRDGYTF
.,TRBD1,TRBJ1-2,TRBV5-1,TGCGCCAGCAGCTTGCGGTCGGGACAGGATGCGGGGGGCTACACCTTC,CASSLRSGQDAGGYTF
.,.,TRBJ2-1,TRBV25-1,TGTGCCAGCAGTGAATCTTATTTTTCCTACAATGAGCAGTTCTTC,CASSESYFSYNEQFF
.,.,TRBJ1-6,TRBV4-2,TGTGCCAGCAGCCAAGATATGACAGGTAGCTCCTATAATTCACCCCTCCACTTT,CASSQDMTGSSYNSPLHF
.,.,TRBJ1-1,TRBV7-9,TGTGCCAGCAGCTTCGACAGAGGACGAAGCACTGAAGCTTTCTTT,CASSFDRGRSTEAFF